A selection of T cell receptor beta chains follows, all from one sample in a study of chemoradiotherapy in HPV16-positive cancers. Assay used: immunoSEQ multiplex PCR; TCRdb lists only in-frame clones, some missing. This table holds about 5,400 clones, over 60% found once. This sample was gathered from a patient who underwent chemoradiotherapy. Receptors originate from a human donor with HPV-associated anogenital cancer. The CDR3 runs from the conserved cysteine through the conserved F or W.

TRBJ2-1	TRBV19	CASSPRVAGGAEQFF
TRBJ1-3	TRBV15	CATSRGQGAIGNTIYF
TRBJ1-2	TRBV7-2	CASSLRDRVKGYTF
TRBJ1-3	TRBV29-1	CSVGSAGRAGNTIYF
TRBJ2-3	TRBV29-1	CSVQGVGTDTQYF
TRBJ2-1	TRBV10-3	CAISVVLAVYNEQFF
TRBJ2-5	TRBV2	CASRSLKTPWQETQYF
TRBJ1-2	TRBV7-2	CASSLQTIADYGYTF
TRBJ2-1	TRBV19	CASSTLGGLAGPYNEQFF
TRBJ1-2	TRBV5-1	CASSLRQGVGGYTF
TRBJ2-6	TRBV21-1	CASSKDHRGGGANVLTF
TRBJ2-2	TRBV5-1	CASMTSGNTGELFF
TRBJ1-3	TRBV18	CASSPRQGNSGNTIYF
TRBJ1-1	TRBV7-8	CASSVSGTFTTISTEAFF
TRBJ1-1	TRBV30	CAWSEQGNKAFF
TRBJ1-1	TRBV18	CASSSGSPRNTEAFF
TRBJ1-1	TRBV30	CAWSADGANTEAFF